This T cell receptor beta chain came from a study of CD8+CD57+ T cells in acquired aplastic anemia. General study results and limits: Shared by patients and controls, roughly 28 CD8+ CDR3s were abundant in patients.

In the case of this clonotype: What it binds is not known.

Individuals selected for sequencing had exhibited CD8+CD57+ cell expansion on flow cytometry. Patients were therapy-naive when their blood was sampled. TCR beta VDJ combinations and CDR3 sequences were profiled from genomic DNA. MiXCR, run by TCRdb on the reads, gives a single entry per CDR3 protein. The sample lists roughly 280,000 distinct CDR3 sequences, about 50% occurring once. The clonotype comes from a human donor with aplastic anemia. The sequenced sample was sorted CD4+, CD8+, or CD8+CD57+ T cells (not recorded which) from PBMCs.

Written as DNA, the CDR3 is TGCAGCGTTGAAGGGGTAGCGGGGAATTACAATGAGCAGTTCTTC. It translates to CSVEGVAGNYNEQFF. The V and J genes are TRBV29-1 and TRBJ2-1; 8 positions agree with TRBD2. Germline CDR1 and CDR2: SQVTM and ANQGSEA. J gave up 4 bases and V 1 base, and 6 bases lay outside the gene matches. CDR3 length equals 15 residues.